A single sample is the source of the 3 T cell receptor beta chains below, sequenced in a study of blood T cell repertoires in COVID-19. Repertoires were generated with immunoSEQ multiplex PCR, while TCRdb's copy carries only in-frame clones and drops some. Of 100,000 to 120,000 clones in the sample, about 80% are singletons; the top ten hold approximately 8.1%. The sequencing sample was made of peripheral blood. These receptors all come from a woman aged 35 to 49 with acute or convalescent COVID-19.

The rearrangement joins TRBV2 to TRBJ1-4; 9 positions agree with TRBD1. Trimming at V came to 5 bases and at J to 6 bases, leaving 4 bases not matched to a gene. CDR3 length: 14 residues. Germline V gene lookup returns CDR1 SNHLY and CDR2 FYNNEI. The CDR3 nucleotides read TGTGCCAGCAGTCGGGACAGGGAGGATGAAAAACTGTTTTTT. Translating gives CASSRDREDEKLFF. The whole variable domain, remainder taken from reference TRBV2 and TRBJ1-4, is EPEVTQTPSHQVTQMGQEVILRCVPISNHLYFYWYRQILGQKVEFLVSFYNNEISEKSEIFDDQFSVERPDGSNFTLKIRSTKLEDSAMYFCASSRDREDEKLFFGSGTQLSVL.

The rearrangement joins TRBV2 to TRBJ2-1; 8 bases agree with TRBD2. V lost 1 base, J lost 4 bases, and 6 bases stayed unmatched. The CDR3 length is 16 residues. CDR1 is SNHLY and CDR2 is FYNNEI in the germline V gene. CDR3 sequence reads: CASSEEARGAYNEQFF. The DNA for the CDR3 is TGTGCCAGCAGTGAAGAAGCGCGGGGGGCATACAATGAGCAGTTCTTC.

This rearrangement joins TRBV14 to TRBJ1-2; maybe TRBD1 (6 bases). The V end was cut by 0 bases, the J end by 3 bases, with 11 bases between. From germline, CDR1 is SGHDN and CDR2 FVKESK. The CDR3 spans 15 residues. CDR3 DNA: TGTGCCAGCAGCCAAGAGGGGGGGGCAGACTATGGCTACACCTTC. This sequence encodes CASSQEGGADYGYTF.